Below, one T cell receptor (beta chain) is given with its context. Its antigen remains unknown. From germline, CDR1 is MGHDK and CDR2 SYGVNS. With 4 bases clipped from V and 6 bases from J, the junction kept 7 bases outside the gene matches. The CDR3 consists of 14 residues. RNA served as the template for amplifying TCR beta CDR3 regions. Investigators did first-round RT-PCR with HTBI primers, then second-round multiplex PCR. TCRdb itself ran the multiplex PCR reads through MiXCR, one entry per CDR3 protein. This sample yields more than 1,000,000 distinct CDR3 sequences, of which roughly two fifths are seen a single time; over 8.5% belongs to the top ten. These data belong to a study of Graves' ophthalmopathy and Graves' hyperthyroidism. Background on the study: Being free of ophthalmopathy for 18 months of follow-up defined stable hyperthyroidism.

Notes on the study in general: The model's ophthalmopathy progression predictions had about 69% sensitivity and about 72% specificity. Appearing in blood as well were most expanded thyroid clonotypes above 0.001 frequency.

Participants with hyperthyroidism, aged 18 to 65, were newly diagnosed with under 2 months' duration. Sequences were obtained from peripheral blood or thyroid tissue (not recorded which). V usage is TRBV25-1 and J usage is TRBJ1-1; 8 bases are shared with TRBD1. This receptor was taken from an adult man with Graves' hyperthyroidism. CDR3 nucleotides: TGTGCCAGCAGTGGATGGACAGGGATGCCTGAAGCTTTCTTT. It is translated as CASSGWTGMPEAFF.